What follows describes a single T cell receptor (beta chain). RNA totalling roughly 0.45 to 1 ug underwent reverse transcription with random hexamers. The authors amplified TCR beta CDR3 across 54 Vbeta and 13 Jbeta using immunoSEQ multiplex PCR. Each CDR3 protein gets one entry after TCRdb re-called the immunoSEQ multiplex PCR reads with MiXCR. The sample yields 140,000 to 150,000 distinct CDR3 sequences, approximately 96% seen once. The sample comes from a study of CD8 T cells in Susac syndrome. The recently defined diagnostic criteria for definite or probable disease were met by the Susac syndrome patients. TEMRA cells underwent FACS enrichment and CD8+ and CD4+ T cells underwent negative isolation. This receptor was taken from a human donor with Susac syndrome. Input material: CD4+ T cells from PBMCs.

The CDR3 nucleotides are TGTGCTAGTTCCTTTGGGTACAATGAGCAGTTCTTC. The encoded protein is CASSFGYNEQFF. The chain joins TRBV7-2 to TRBJ2-1; D gene uncertain. Germline V gene sequence: CDR1 SGHTA, CDR2 FQGNSA. This CDR3 is built from 12 residues. Combining the CDR3 with reference TRBV7-2 and TRBJ2-1 gives the whole variable domain GAGVSQSPSNKVTEKGKDVELRCDPISGHTALYWYRQSLGQGLEFLIYFQGNSAPDKSGLPSDRFSAERTGGSVSTLTIQRTQQEDSAVYLCASSFGYNEQFFGPGTRLTVL.